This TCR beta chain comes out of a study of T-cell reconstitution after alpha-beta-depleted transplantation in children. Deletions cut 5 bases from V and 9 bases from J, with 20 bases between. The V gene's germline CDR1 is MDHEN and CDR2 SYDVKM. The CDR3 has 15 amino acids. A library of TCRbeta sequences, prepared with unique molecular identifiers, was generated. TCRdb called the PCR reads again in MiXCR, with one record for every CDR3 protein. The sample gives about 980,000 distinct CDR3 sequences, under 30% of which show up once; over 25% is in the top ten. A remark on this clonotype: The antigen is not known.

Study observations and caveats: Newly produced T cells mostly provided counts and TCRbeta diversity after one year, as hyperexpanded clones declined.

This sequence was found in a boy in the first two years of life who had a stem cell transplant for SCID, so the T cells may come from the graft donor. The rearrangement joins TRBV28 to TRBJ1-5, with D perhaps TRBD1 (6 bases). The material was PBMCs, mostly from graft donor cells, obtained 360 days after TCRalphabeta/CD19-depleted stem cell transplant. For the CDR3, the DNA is TGTGCCAGCAGTGCCAACCGGGACATACGTCGGCCCCAGCATTTT. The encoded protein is CASSANRDIRRPQHF.